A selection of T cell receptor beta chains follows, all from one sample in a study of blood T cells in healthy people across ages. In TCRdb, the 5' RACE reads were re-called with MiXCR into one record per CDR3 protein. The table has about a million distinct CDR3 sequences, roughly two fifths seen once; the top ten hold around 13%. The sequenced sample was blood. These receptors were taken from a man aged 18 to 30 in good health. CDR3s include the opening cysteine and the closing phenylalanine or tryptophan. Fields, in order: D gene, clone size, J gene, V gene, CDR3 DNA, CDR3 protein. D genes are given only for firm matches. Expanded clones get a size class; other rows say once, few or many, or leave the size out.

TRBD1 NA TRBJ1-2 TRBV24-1 TGTGCCACCAGTGATTCGGGACAGGATGGCTACACCTTC CATSDSGQDGYTF
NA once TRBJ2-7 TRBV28 TGTGCCAGCGGTAACCCCGGTAGAGGGGGGTACGAGCAGTACTTC CASGNPGRGGYEQYF
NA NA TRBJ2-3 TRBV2 TGTGCCAGCAGTGTTAGGGATACGCAGTATTTT CASSVRDTQYF
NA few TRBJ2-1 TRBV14 TGTGCCAGCAGCCCTATGGACGGGTCCAATGAGCAGTTCTTC CASSPMDGSNEQFF
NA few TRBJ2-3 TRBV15 TGTGCCACCAGCAGAGATAAGGAATCCACAGATACGCAGTATTTT CATSRDKESTDTQYF
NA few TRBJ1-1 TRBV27 TGTGCCAGCAGTTTGGTGTCAGAAATGAGCACTGAAGCTTTCTTT CASSLVSEMSTEAFF
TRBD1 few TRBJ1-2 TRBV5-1 TGCGCCAGCAGCGAGTTGACAGGGGGTAACTATGGCTACACCTTC CASSELTGGNYGYTF
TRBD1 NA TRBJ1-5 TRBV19 TGTGCCAGCTCGCCGGGACAGTGGTATCAGCCCCAGCATTTT CASSPGQWYQPQHF
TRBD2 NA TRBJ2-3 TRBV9 TGTGCCAGCAGCGTAGATCCAGCGGGGGCCGGGGGGGATACGCAGTATTTT CASSVDPAGAGGDTQYF
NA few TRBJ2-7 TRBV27 TGTGCCAGCAGATCCCAGGACAGAGGACCCTACGAGCAGTACTTC CASRSQDRGPYEQYF
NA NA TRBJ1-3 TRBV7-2 TGTGCCAGCAGCTTAGCGGTGGTTGGTGGCACCATATATTTT CASSLAVVGGTIYF
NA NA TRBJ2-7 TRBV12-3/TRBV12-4 TGTGCCAGCAGTTTCGAGTTCTACGAGCAGTACTTC CASSFEFYEQYF
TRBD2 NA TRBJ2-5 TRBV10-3 TGTGCCATCGGGACTAGGCAAATCAATGAGCAGTACTTC CAIGTRQINEQYF
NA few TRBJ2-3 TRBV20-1 TGCAGTGCTATAACCACAGGGTGGACAGATACGCAGTATTTT CSAITTGWTDTQYF
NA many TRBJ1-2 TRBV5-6 TGTGCCAGCAGCTTGGGGACGTATGGCTACACCTTC CASSLGTYGYTF
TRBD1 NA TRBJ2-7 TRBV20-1 TGCAGTGCTAGCCGGGACAGGACCTACGAGCAGTACTTC CSASRDRTYEQYF
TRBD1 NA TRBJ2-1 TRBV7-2 TGTGCCAGCAGCCAAGGCCGAGGGGGCCAAAATGAGCAGTTCTTC CASSQGRGGQNEQFF
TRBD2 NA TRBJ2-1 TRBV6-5 TGTGCCAGCAGTTACGTGTCGGGGAGGGTAGATGAGCAGTTCTTC CASSYVSGRVDEQFF
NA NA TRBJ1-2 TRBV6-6 TGTGCCAGCAGTTACGGAGGGGCACATGGCTACACCTTC CASSYGGAHGYTF
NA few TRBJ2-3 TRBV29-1 TGCAGCGTCAACCGGGACATTGGCACAGATACGCAGTATTTT CSVNRDIGTDTQYF
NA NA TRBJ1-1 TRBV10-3 TGTGCCATCAGTCCAGGTGTAAGTGAAGCTTTCTTT CAISPGVSEAFF
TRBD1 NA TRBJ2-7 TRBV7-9 TGTGTCAGCAGCTCACCAACAGGGGCGGATCGGTACGAGCAGTACTTC CVSSSPTGADRYEQYF
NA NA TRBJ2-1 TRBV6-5 TGTGCCAGCAGTTACTCGGAGGGGACGGGCAATGAGCAGTTCTTC CASSYSEGTGNEQFF
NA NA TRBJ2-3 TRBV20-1 TGCAGTGCAGATCAAGATACGCAGTATTTT CSADQDTQYF
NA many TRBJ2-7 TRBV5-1 TGTGCCAGCAGTAGCGGAGGGAGCTACGAGCAGTACTTC CASSSGGSYEQYF
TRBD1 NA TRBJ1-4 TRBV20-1 TGCAGTGCTAGCGGACAGGGAACCCCTCGAAAACTGTTTTTT CSASGQGTPRKLFF
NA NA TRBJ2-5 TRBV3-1 TGTGCCAGCAGCTTAAGGACGGAGACCCAGTACTTC CASSLRTETQYF
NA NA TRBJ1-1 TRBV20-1 TGCAGTGCCCCGAGGCTGGGGCGAGTGAACACTGGAGCTTTCTTT CSAPRLGRVNTGAFF
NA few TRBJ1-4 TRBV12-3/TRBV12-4 TGTGCCAGCAAGAACCGAGAAAAACTGTTTTTT CASKNREKLFF
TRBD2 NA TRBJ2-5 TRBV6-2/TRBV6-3 TGTGCCAGCAAGACCGGGACTAGCTACAAAAGCGGGGAGACCCAGTACTTC CASKTGTSYKSGETQYF
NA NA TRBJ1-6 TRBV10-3 TGTGCCATCAGTCCAAGAGGGCGGGGTAATTCACCCCTCCACTTT CAISPRGRGNSPLHF
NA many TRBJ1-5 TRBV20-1 TGCAGTGCTAGTCGGGGGGGCAATCAGCCCCAGCATTTT CSASRGGNQPQHF
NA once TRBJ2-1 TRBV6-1 TGTGCCAGCACCCTAGCAGTCACGGGTAGCTTTTTCGCCTACAATGAGCAGTTCTTC CASTLAVTGSFFAYNEQFF
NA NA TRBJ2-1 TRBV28 TGTGCCAGCACTGGAGGCAGACTCAATGAGCAGTTCTTC CASTGGRLNEQFF
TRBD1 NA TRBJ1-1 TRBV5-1 TGCGCCAGCAGCTTCGGGGGACAGCCAAACACTGAAGCTTTCTTT CASSFGGQPNTEAFF
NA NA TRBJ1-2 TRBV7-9 TGTGCCAGCAGCTTATCAGAAGTGAGGGGGGTCTACACCTTC CASSLSEVRGVYTF
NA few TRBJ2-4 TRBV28 TGTGCCAGCAGGGGCGGCACAATAGCCAAAAACATTCAGTACTTC CASRGGTIAKNIQYF
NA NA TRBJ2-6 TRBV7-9 TGTGCCAGCAGTTTGAAACTCGACCAAAACGGCACTGGGGCCAACGTCCTGACTTTC CASSLKLDQNGTGANVLTF
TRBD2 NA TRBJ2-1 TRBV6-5 TGTGCCAGCAGTTACTTGCCCGGGACTAGCCACTGGGGAGAGCAGTTCTTC CASSYLPGTSHWGEQFF
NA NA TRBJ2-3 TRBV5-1 TGCGTCAGCAGCTTGGTGGACTACCCTAGCACAGATACGCAGTATTTT CVSSLVDYPSTDTQYF
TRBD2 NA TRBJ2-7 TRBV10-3 TGTGCCAGTCGGACTAGCGGGGGAACCTACGAGCAGTACTTC CASRTSGGTYEQYF
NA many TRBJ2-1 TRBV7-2 TGTGCCAGCAGCTTAGGACCCAGGTCCAATGAGCAGTTCTTC CASSLGPRSNEQFF
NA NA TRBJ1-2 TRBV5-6 TGTGCCAGCAGACCACCCTCGGGGACCTATAACTATGGCCACACCTTC CASRPPSGTYNYGHTF
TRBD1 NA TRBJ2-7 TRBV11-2 TGTGCCAGCAGCTTAGATACCACAGGGGGATACGAGCAGTACTTC CASSLDTTGGYEQYF
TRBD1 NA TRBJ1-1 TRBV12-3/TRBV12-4 TGTGCCAGCAGTTTAGGTGGGACAGGGCCAAAAGCTTTCTTT CASSLGGTGPKAFF
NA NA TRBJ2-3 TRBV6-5 TGTGCCAGCAGTCCCGACAGGTCAAAGGGGGATACGCAGTATTTT CASSPDRSKGDTQYF
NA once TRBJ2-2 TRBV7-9 TGTGCCAGCAGCTTCCGGGGCTCACCCGCGAACACCGGGGAGCTGTTTTTT CASSFRGSPANTGELFF
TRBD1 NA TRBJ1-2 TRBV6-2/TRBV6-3 TGTGCCAGCAGTACCTCCCGACAGGGGGGCGGCTATGGCTACACCTTC CASSTSRQGGGYGYTF
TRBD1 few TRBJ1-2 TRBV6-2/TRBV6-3 TGTGCCAGCCACAACAGGGGGCAGAGCTATGGCTACACCTTC CASHNRGQSYGYTF
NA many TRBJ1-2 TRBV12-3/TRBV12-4 TGTGCCAGCAGTCAGACAGTAAACTATGGCTACACCTTC CASSQTVNYGYTF
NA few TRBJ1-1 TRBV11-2 TGTGCCAGCAGCTTGGGGGGCGGGATCCGTGAAGCTTTCTTT CASSLGGGIREAFF
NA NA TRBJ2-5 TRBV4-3 TGCGCCAGCAGCCAAGTCTCCTCCGGCTACATAGGGAATGAGCAGTACTTC CASSQVSSGYIGNEQYF
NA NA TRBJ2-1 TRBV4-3 TGCGCCAGCAGCCAACAGGGACGGCCCAGCGCGATTGAGCAGTTCTTC CASSQQGRPSAIEQFF
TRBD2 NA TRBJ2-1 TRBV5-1 TGCGCCAGCAGCTTGGGGGCACTAGCGGGGAAATACAATGAGCAGTTCTTC CASSLGALAGKYNEQFF
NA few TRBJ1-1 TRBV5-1 TGCGCCAGCAGTTACCCGGGAGCTGAAGCTTTCTTT CASSYPGAEAFF
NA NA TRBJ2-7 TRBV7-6 TGTGCCAGCAGCCCCGGGGGATATACACACAATGAGCAGTACTTC CASSPGGYTHNEQYF
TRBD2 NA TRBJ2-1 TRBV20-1 TGCAGTGCCATGAGCGGGAGCTCCTACAATGAGCAGTTCTTC CSAMSGSSYNEQFF
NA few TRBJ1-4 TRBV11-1 TGTGCCAGCACCAAACCCGGGACATATATAAGCGATGGGGCAACTAATGAAAAACTGTTTTTT CASTKPGTYISDGATNEKLFF
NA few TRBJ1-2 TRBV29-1 TGCAGCGTTGAAGATCGGACCGTCCTGGATGAACGTGGCTACACCTTC CSVEDRTVLDERGYTF
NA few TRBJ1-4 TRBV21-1 TGTGCCAGCAGCCTCCGGGACACTGATAATGAAAAACTGTTTTTT CASSLRDTDNEKLFF